A selection of T cell receptor beta chains follows, all from one sample in a study of control samples from healthy donors and cancer patients. Data came from immunoSEQ multiplex PCR; TCRdb stores just in-frame clones and leaves some out. The sample contains 110,000 to 150,000 clones, 89% of which appear only once. Specimen: blood. These receptors came from a man aged 25-45 years in good health. Both conserved end residues are part of each CDR3. The order of the fields is clone size, D gene, CDR3 length, J gene, V gene, CDR3 protein, CDR3 DNA. D genes are given only for firm matches. Clone size, where shown, is once, few, many, or a class for clones that have expanded.

.	.	14	TRBJ1-6	TRBV6-2/TRBV6-3	CASSYSMERSPLHF	TGTGCCAGCAGTTACTCGATGGAGCGCTCACCCCTCCACTTT
few	.	13	TRBJ1-6	TRBV2	CASSEFPRSPLHF	TGTGCCAGCAGTGAGTTTCCCCGTTCACCCCTCCACTTT
.	.	14	TRBJ1-1	TRBV5-4	CASSFSTRTDEAFF	TGTGCCAGCAGCTTTTCCACTAGGACAGATGAAGCTTTCTTT
.	.	13	TRBJ1-5	TRBV3-1/TRBV3-2	CASSLRSDQPQHF	TGTGCCAGCAGCCTTCGCTCCGATCAGCCCCAGCATTTT
.	TRBD2	16	TRBJ2-3	TRBV7-9	CASSSETSGSTDTQYF	TGTGCCAGCAGCTCCGAGACTAGCGGGAGCACAGATACGCAGTATTTT
.	.	14	TRBJ2-2	TRBV7-2	CASSGTSITGELFF	TGTGCCAGCTCCGGGACTTCCATCACCGGGGAGCTGTTTTTT
.	TRBD1	15	TRBJ1-1	TRBV19	CASSPSRDSITEAFF	TGTGCCAGTAGTCCCTCCCGGGACAGCATTACTGAAGCTTTCTTT
.	.	14	TRBJ2-3	TRBV9	CASSIGGDTDTQYF	TGTGCCAGCAGCATAGGGGGGGATACAGATACGCAGTATTTT
.	TRBD2	14	TRBJ2-1	TRBV18	CASSTSGTSGEQFF	TGTGCCAGCTCAACCTCCGGGACTAGCGGGGAGCAGTTCTTC
.	.	15	TRBJ1-2	TRBV5-5	CASSGTGPISRGYTF	TGTGCCAGCAGCGGAACAGGGCCGATATCTCGTGGCTACACCTTC
.	.	16	TRBJ2-7	TRBV6-1	CASSEEGTARPYEQYF	TGTGCCAGCAGTGAAGAAGGAACCGCCCGTCCCTACGAGCAGTACTTC
.	TRBD2	15	TRBJ2-7	TRBV11-1	CASSPYGTSLYEQYF	TGTGCCAGCAGCCCCTACGGGACTAGCCTCTACGAGCAGTACTTC
.	.	14	TRBJ2-3	TRBV24-1	CATSDPGTGDTQYF	TGTGCCACCAGTGATCCCGGGACTGGGGATACGCAGTATTTT
few	TRBD2	15	TRBJ2-7	TRBV6-1	CASSEARRGGVEQYF	TGTGCCAGCAGTGAAGCGCGGCGGGGGGGCGTCGAGCAGTACTTC
.	TRBD2	15	TRBJ2-2	TRBV25-1	CASSQAGGGTGELFF	TGTGCCAGCAGTCAGGCGGGAGGCGGGACCGGGGAGCTGTTTTTT
once	.	15	TRBJ1-5	TRBV19	CASSTVARVNQPQHF	TGTGCCAGCTCCACCGTCGCACGGGTCAATCAGCCCCAGCATTTT
.	.	15	TRBJ1-2	TRBV3-1/TRBV3-2	CASSQFSGLYYGYTF	TGTGCCAGCAGCCAATTTTCTGGACTGTACTATGGCTACACCTTC
.	.	14	TRBJ1-1	TRBV20-1	CSASDPKVPTEAFF	TGCAGTGCTAGTGATCCAAAGGTGCCCACTGAAGCTTTCTTT
few	.	15	TRBJ1-1	TRBV28	CASSSPRGANTEAFF	TGTGCCAGCAGTTCCCCGCGGGGGGCGAACACTGAAGCTTTCTTT
.	.	15	TRBJ2-5	TRBV7-6	CASSPSPQYQETQYF	TGTGCCAGCAGCCCTTCACCCCAGTACCAAGAGACCCAGTACTTC